This record looks at one T cell receptor beta chain sequence and its context. Its binding antigen is unknown. Base qualities are not provided; no much larger clone lies one nucleotide away. CDR1 and CDR2 are read off the germline V gene as MGHRA and YSYEKL. Spanning cysteine to phenylalanine, the CDR3 consists of 18 amino acids. The only DNA kept is the CDR3, 54 bases in frame from the first base. Trimming at the junction amounts to 0 bases on V and 6 bases on J, and the germline ends lie 20 bases apart. This sample is part of a study of blood T cells in healthy people across ages (dated by TCRdb to between 2014 and 2016). Study-level background: In model experiments, roughly one uniquely barcoded TCR beta cDNA molecule per two T cells was captured by template switching. The study measured age-related changes in TCR beta repertoire diversity using deep sequencing normalized with unique cDNA molecular identifiers. Donors were grouped into four age groups: young (average 16 years), middle-aged (39), aged (62) and long-lived (around 82). Donors of different ages were randomly distributed across sequencing lanes to avoid experimental bias. For two donors (one aged 18 to 30 and one aged 80 or older), the study analyzed two additional independent replicas of 1 million unique cDNA reads from the same blood draw. General findings and caveats noted by the study authors: Compared with the aged group, the long-lived group had more naive CD4+ T cells, fewer expanded clones and increased TCR diversity, a pattern suggesting age selection. Observed TCR beta diversity per million T cells fell roughly linearly with age, and a significant reduction was already apparent by age about 38. Observed TCR beta diversity correlated strongly with the percentage of naive T cells measured by flow cytometry. The CMV infection status of donors was not known, potentially confounding age-related changes in expanded clonotypes. Conclusive comparison of naive and antigen-experienced compartments was prevented by the profiling of bulk unsorted PBMCs. Estimates of total diversity from one million sequenced T cells were regarded as lower bounds and underestimates.

The 39 donors, aged 6 to 90 years, were systemically healthy Caucasian individuals from Russia. Ten milliliters of peripheral blood were drawn from each donor into EDTA-treated Vacutainer tubes. Ficoll-Paque density-gradient centrifugation was used to isolate PBMCs, with at least 7 million obtained per sample. Total RNA was extracted from PBMCs with Trizol reagent, with at least 6 micrograms obtained per sample. For every donor, an aliquot of PBMCs went through flow cytometry to measure the percentages of naive CD45RAhigh/CD27high T cells. The method behind the library was 5' RACE. The listed sequencing device is Illumina HiSeq 2500. A second PCR of about 6 to 12 cycles was run with a J-beta primer mix and a sample-barcoded 5' primer. A template-switch 5' adaptor carrying 12 random nucleotides introduced a unique molecular identifier onto each TCR beta cDNA molecule. Each sample yielded at least 2.5 million CDR3-containing paired-end reads. First-strand cDNA synthesis was performed from all RNA using the Mint cDNA synthesis kit, with priming by a TRBC-specific oligonucleotide. Following uracil-DNA glycosylase treatment, a first 18-cycle PCR with universal primers M1SS and BC2_uni_R was performed on all cDNA. The study's own analysis went as follows. Each sample was normalized by randomly selecting 1 million high-quality reads, each carrying a distinct molecular identifier. Instead of being binned into consensus sequences, reads with shared molecular identifiers were discarded. MiTCR, set to a Q25 quality threshold and the strictest error-elimination algorithm, was used for CDR3 identification, clonotype clustering and error correction. Lower-bound total TCR beta diversity was estimated with a nonparametric unseen species model using Euler transformation. The public reads were quality trimmed at Q25 with fastp and then assembled into clones with MiXCR by TCRdb, keeping productive beta chains. Records with the same CDR3 protein are collapsed into one entry carrying the most frequent genes and DNA. In this record, the V and J calls reflect TCRdb's handling and not the investigators' own analysis. In this sample the table shows 1.2 million to 1.5 million distinct CDR3 sequences, around 59% of which occur a single time. The ten largest account for 6.7% of the sample.

The receptor comes from a man aged 18 to 29 in good health. The sequence links TRBV4-1 to TRBJ1-4; the D region possibly corresponds to TRBD1 (5 bases align). Material: blood. This receptor has the CDR3 CASSQEIYLVDIDEKLFF. The bases are TGCGCCAGCAGCCAAGAGATTTATCTAGTGGACATCGATGAAAAACTGTTTTTT.